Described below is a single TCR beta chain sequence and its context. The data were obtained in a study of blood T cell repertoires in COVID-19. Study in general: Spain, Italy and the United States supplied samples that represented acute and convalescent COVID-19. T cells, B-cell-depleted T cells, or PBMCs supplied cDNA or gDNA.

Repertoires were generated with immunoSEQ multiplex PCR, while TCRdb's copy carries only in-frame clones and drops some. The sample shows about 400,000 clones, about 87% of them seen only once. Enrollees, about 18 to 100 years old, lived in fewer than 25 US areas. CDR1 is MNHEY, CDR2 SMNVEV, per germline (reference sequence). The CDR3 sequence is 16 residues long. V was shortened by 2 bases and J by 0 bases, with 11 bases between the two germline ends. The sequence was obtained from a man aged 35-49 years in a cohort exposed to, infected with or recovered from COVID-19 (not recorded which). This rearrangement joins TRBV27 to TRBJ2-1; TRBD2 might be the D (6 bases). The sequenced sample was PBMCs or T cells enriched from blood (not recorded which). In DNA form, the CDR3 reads TGTGCCAGCAGTTTAAGGGCGGGGAGCTCCTACAATGAGCAGTTCTTC. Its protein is CASSLRAGSSYNEQFF.